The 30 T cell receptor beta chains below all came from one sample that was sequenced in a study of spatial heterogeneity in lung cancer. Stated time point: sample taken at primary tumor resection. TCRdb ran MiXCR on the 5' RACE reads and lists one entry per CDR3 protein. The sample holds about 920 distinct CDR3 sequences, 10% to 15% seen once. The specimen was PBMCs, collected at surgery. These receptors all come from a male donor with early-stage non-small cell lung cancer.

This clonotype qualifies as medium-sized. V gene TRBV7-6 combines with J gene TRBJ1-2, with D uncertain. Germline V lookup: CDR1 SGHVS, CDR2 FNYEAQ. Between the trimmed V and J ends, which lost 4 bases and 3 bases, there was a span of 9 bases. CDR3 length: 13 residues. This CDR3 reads CASSSGGYYGYTF. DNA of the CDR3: TGTGCCAGCAGCTCCGGAGGTTACTATGGCTACACCTTC.

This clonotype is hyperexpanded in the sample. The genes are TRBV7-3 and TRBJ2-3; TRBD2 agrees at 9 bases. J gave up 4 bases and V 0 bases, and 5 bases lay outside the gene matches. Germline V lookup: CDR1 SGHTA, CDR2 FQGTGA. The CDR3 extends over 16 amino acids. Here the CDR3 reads CASSLTAGGPADTQYF. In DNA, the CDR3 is TGTGCCAGCAGCTTAACTGCGGGGGGGCCCGCAGATACGCAGTATTTT.

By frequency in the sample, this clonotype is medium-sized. CDR3 amino acids: CASTIRGDNEQFF. The CDR3 DNA sequence: TGCGCCAGCACGATTCGGGGTGACAATGAGCAGTTCTTC. The chain carries TRBV5-1 and TRBJ2-1, with a weak D call TRBD2 (5 bases). Germline V gene lookup returns CDR1 SGHRS and CDR2 YFSETQ. The germline V and J ends were trimmed by 6 bases and 5 bases, with 12 bases remaining between them. This CDR3 comprises 13 residues.

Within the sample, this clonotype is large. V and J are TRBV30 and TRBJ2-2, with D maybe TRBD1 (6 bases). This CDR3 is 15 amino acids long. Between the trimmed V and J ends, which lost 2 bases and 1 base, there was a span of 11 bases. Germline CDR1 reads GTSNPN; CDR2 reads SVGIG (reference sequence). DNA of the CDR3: TGTGCCTGGAGTCCTTTGACAGGGAACACCGGGGAGCTGTTTTTT. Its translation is CAWSPLTGNTGELFF. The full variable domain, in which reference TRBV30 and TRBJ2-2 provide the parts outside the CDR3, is SQTIHQWPATLVQPVGSPLSLECTVEGTSNPNLYWYRQAAGRGLQLLFYSVGIGQISSEVPQNLSASRPQDRQFILSSKKLLLSDSGFYLCAWSPLTGNTGELFFGEGSRLTVL.

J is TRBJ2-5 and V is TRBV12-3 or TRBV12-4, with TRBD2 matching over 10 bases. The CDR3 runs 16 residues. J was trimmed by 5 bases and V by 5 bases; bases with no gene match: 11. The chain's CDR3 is CASSPRLAGMGETQYF. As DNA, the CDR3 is TGTGCCAGCAGTCCCCGACTAGCGGGTATGGGGGAGACCCAGTACTTC.

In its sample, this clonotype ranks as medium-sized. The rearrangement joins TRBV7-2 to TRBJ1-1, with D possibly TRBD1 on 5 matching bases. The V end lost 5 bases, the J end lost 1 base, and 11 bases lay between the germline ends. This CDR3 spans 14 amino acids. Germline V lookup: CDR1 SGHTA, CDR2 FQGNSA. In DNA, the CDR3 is TGTGCCAGCAGCCCACGGCAGGGGAACACTGAAGCTTTCTTT. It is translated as CASSPRQGNTEAFF.

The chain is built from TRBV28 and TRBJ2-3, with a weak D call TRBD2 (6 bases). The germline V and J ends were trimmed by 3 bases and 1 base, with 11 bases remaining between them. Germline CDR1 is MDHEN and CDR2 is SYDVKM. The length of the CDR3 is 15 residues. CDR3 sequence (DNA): TGTGCCAGCAGTTTTTCACTAGCCGGCACAGATACGCAGTATTTT. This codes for CASSFSLAGTDTQYF.

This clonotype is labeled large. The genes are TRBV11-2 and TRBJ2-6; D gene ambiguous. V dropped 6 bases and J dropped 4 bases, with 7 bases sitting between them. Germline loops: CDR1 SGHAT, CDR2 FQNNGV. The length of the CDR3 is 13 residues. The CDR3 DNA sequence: TGTGCCAGCAGTGAGTCCGGGGCCAACGTCCTGACTTTC. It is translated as CASSESGANVLTF.

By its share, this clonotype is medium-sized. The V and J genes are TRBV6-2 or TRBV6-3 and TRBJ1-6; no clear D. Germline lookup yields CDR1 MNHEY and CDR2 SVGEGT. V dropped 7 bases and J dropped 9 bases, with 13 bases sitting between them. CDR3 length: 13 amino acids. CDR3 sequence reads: CASNLGGLSPLHF. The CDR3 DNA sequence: TGTGCCAGCAATTTGGGAGGCCTTTCACCCCTCCACTTT.

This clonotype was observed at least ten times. DNA of the CDR3: TGTGCCAGCACCAAAGCGGGGTCTCATCAGCCCCAGCATTTT. Translating it yields CASTKAGSHQPQHF. The chain links TRBV6-2 or TRBV6-3 to TRBJ1-5; D call uncertain. Per germline, CDR1 MNHEY and CDR2 SVGEGT. Trimming stripped 7 bases from V and 5 bases from J, with 15 bases between. The CDR3 spans 14 residues.

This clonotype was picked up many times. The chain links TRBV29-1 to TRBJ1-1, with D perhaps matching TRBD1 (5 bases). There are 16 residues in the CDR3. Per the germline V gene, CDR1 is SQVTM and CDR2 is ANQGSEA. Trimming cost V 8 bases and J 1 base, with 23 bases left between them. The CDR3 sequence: CSILPALGVQNTEAFF. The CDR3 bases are TGCAGCATCCTCCCAGCGTTGGGGGTCCAGAACACTGAAGCTTTCTTT. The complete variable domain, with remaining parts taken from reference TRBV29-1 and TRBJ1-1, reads SAVISQKPSRDICQRGTSLTIQCQVDSQVTMMFWYRQQPGQSLTLIATANQGSEATYESGFVIDKFPISRPNLTFSTLTVSNMSPEDSSIYLCSILPALGVQNTEAFFGQGTRLTVV.

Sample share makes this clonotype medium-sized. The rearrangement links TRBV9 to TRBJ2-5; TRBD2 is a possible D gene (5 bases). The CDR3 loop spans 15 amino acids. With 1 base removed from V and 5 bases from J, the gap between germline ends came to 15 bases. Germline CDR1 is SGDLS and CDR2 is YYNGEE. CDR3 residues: CASSVRAGSMETQYF. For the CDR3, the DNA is TGTGCCAGCAGCGTACGGGCGGGCAGCATGGAGACCCAGTACTTC. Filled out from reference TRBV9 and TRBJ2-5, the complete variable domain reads DSGVTQTPKHLITATGQRVTLRCSPRSGDLSVYWYQQSLDQGLQFLIQYYNGEERAKGNILERFSAQQFPDLHSELNLSSLELGDSALYFCASSVRAGSMETQYFGPGTRLLVL.

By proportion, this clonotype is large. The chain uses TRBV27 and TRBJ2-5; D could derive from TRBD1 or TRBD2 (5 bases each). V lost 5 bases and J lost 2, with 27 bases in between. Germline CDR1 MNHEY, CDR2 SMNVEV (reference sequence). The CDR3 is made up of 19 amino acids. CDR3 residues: CASSPPGAYTNRGQETQYF. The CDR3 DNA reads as TGTGCCAGCAGTCCCCCCGGGGCCTACACCAACCGCGGACAAGAGACCCAGTACTTC.

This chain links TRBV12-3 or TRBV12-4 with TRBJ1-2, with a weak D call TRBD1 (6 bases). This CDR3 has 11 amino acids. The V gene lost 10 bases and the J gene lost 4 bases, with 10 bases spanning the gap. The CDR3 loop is CAIGGTYGYTF. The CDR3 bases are TGTGCCATCGGGGGCACCTATGGCTACACCTTC.

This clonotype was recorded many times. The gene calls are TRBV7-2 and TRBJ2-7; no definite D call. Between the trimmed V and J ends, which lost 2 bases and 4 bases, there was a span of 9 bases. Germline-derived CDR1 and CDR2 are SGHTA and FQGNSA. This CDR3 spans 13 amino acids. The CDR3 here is CASSLWAHYEQYF. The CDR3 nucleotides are TGTGCCAGCAGCTTATGGGCCCATTACGAGCAGTACTTC.

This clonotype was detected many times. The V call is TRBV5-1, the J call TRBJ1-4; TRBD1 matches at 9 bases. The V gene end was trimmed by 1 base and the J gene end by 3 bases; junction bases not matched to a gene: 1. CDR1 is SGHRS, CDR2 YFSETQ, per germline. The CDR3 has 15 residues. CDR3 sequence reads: CASSLTGGSNEKLFF. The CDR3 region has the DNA TGCGCCAGCAGCTTGACAGGGGGCTCTAATGAAAAACTGTTTTTT. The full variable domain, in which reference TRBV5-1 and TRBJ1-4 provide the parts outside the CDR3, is KAGVTQTPRYLIKTRGQQVTLSCSPISGHRSVSWYQQTPGQGLQFLFEYFSETQRNKGNFPGRFSGRQFSNSRSEMNVSTLELGDSALYLCASSLTGGSNEKLFFGSGTQLSVL.

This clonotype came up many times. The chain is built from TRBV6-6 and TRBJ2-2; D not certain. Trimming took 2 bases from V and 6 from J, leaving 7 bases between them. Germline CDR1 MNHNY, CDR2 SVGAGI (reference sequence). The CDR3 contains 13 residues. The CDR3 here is CASSYQSPGELFF. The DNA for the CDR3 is TGTGCCAGCAGTTACCAGAGTCCCGGGGAGCTGTTTTTT.

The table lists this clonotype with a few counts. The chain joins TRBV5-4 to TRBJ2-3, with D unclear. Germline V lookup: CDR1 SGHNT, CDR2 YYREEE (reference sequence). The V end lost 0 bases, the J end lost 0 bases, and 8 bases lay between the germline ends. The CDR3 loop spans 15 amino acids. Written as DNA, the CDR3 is TGTGCCAGCAGCTTGGGTCTTTCAAGCACAGATACGCAGTATTTT. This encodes CASSLGLSSTDTQYF.

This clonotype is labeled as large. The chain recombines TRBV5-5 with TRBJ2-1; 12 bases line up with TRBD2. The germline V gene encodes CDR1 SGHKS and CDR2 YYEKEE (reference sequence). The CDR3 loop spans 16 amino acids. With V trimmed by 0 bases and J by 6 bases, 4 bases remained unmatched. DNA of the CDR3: TGTGCCAGCAGCTTGGCTGGACTAGCGGGGTCCAATGAGCAGTTCTTC. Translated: CASSLAGLAGSNEQFF.

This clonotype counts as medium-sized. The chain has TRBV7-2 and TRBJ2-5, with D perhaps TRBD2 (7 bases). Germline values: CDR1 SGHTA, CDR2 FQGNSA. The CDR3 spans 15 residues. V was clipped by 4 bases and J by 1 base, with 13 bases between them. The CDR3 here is CASSSQGGGQETQYF. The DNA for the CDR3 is TGTGCCAGCAGCTCACAGGGAGGGGGCCAAGAGACCCAGTACTTC.

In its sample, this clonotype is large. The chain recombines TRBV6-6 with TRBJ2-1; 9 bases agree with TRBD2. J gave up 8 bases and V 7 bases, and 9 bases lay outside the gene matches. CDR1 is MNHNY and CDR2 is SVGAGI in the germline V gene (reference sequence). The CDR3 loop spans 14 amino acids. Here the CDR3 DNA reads TGTGCCAGCACAGGAGCGGGGGGTCGGGATGAGCAGTTCTTC. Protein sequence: CASTGAGGRDEQFF.

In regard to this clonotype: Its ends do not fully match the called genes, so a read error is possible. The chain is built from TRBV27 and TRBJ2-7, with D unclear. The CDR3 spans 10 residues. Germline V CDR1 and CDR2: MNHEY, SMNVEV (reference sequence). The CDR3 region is CTSSPDEQYF. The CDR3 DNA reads TGCACCAGCAGTCCCGACGAGCAGTACTTC.

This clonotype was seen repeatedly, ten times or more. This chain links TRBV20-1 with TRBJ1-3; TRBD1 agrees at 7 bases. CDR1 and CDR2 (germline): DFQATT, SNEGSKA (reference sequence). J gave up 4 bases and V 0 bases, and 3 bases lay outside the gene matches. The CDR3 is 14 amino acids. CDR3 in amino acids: CSARETGVGNTIYF. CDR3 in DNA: TGCAGTGCTAGAGAAACAGGGGTCGGAAACACCATATATTTT.

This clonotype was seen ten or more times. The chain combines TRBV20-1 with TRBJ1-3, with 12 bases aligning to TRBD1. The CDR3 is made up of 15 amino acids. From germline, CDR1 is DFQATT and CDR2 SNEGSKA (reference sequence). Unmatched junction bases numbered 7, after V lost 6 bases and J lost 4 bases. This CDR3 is CSATGTGGAGNTIYF. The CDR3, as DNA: TGCAGTGCAACCGGGACAGGGGGCGCGGGAAACACCATATATTTT.

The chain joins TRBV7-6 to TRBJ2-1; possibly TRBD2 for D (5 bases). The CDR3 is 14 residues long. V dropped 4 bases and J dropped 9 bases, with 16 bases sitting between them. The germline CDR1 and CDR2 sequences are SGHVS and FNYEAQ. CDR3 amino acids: CASSSGPLAGEQFF. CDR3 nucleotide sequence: TGTGCCAGCAGCTCCGGCCCTCTAGCTGGTGAGCAGTTCTTC.

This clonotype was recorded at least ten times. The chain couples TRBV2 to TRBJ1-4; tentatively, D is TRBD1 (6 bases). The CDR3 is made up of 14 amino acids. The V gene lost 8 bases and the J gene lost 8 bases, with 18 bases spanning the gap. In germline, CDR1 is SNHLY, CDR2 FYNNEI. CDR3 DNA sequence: TGTGCCAGCCGCACCGGGACACCGAGCGAAAAACTGTTTTTT. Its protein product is CASRTGTPSEKLFF.

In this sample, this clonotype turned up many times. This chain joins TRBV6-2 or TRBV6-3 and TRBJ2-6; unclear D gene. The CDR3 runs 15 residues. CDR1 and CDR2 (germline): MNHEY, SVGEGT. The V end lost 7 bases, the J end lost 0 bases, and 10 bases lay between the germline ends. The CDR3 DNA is TGTGCCAGCATCGATATCGGCTCTGGGGCCAACGTCCTGACTTTC. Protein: CASIDIGSGANVLTF.

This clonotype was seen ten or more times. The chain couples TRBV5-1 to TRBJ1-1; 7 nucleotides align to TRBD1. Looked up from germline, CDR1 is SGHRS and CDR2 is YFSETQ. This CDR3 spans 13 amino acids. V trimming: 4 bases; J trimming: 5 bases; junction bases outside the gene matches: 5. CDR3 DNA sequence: TGCGCCAGCAGCGAACAGGGGTATACTGAAGCTTTCTTT. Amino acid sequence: CASSEQGYTEAFF.

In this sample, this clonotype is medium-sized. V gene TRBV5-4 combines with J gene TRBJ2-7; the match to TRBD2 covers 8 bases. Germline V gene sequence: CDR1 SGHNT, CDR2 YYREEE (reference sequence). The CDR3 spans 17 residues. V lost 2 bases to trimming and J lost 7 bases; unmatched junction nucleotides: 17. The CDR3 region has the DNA TGTGCCAGCAGCTTAAGGGCGGGGGGACCTCGTGAGGAAGAGCAGTACTTC. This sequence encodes CASSLRAGGPREEEQYF.

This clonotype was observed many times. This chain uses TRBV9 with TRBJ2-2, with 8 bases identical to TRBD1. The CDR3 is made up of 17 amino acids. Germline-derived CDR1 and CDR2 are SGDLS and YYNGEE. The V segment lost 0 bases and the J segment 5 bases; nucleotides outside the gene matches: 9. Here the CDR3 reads CASSVASQGAGTGELFF. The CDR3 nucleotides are TGTGCCAGCAGCGTAGCTTCGCAGGGGGCAGGAACCGGGGAGCTGTTTTTT.